The rows below give T cell receptor beta chains drawn from one sample of a study of T cell repertoires in cytomegalovirus infection. TCRdb redid the calling of the reads with MiXCR, one entry per CDR3 protein. The data hold approximately 550,000 distinct CDR3 sequences, with more than 15% observed a single time. Sequenced material: CD8+ T cells from PBMCs. The receptors shown here come from a human donor in good health (CMV status not recorded). Some clones in this sample may be carry-over from other donors' samples. The CDR3 runs from the conserved cysteine through the conserved F or W. The D gene is left open where the match is weak. Some rows mark clone size as missing; the rest say once, few, many or name a class of expanded clone.

d_gene | j_gene | v_gene | abundance | CDR3aa | CDR3nt
. | TRBJ1-6 | TRBV7-4 | . | CASSPDRESSYNSPLHF | TGTGCCAGCAGCCCGGACAGAGAGAGCTCCTATAATTCACCCCTCCACTTT
TRBD2 | TRBJ2-3 | TRBV7-9 | many | CASRPGLAGLRVRTDTQYF | TGTGCCAGCAGACCGGGACTAGCGGGGCTGAGGGTGCGCACAGATACGCAGTATTTT
. | TRBJ1-2 | TRBV19 | . | CASSIGGSYGYTF | TGTGCCAGTAGTATCGGGGGTTCCTATGGCTACACCTTC
TRBD2 | TRBJ2-1 | TRBV7-9 | many | CASSPQLAGGRGEQFF | TGTGCCAGCAGCCCGCAACTAGCGGGGGGGAGGGGTGAGCAGTTCTTC
. | TRBJ1-2 | TRBV2 | few | CASGEVSGGYTF | TGTGCCAGCGGGGAAGTGTCTGGGGGCTACACCTTC
. | TRBJ1-1 | TRBV28 | many | CASSSPTSIARKVQAFF | TGTGCCAGCAGTTCCCCGACGAGTATAGCAAGAAAAGTCCAAGCTTTCTTT
TRBD2 | TRBJ2-7 | TRBV5-1 | many | CASSLTTAGDYEQYF | TGCGCCAGCAGCCTAACGACAGCGGGGGACTACGAGCAGTACTTC
TRBD1 | TRBJ1-5 | TRBV19 | . | CASSRRTGINQPQHF | TGTGCCAGTAGTAGGAGGACAGGGATCAATCAGCCCCAGCATTTT
. | TRBJ1-2 | TRBV28 | many | CASSSPLPTPVYGYTF | TGTGCCAGCAGTTCCCCACTCCCGACACCTGTCTATGGCTACACCTTC
TRBD1 | TRBJ1-2 | TRBV5-1 | few | CASSTRTGDGYGYTF | TGCGCCAGCAGCACCCGGACAGGGGATGGGTATGGCTACACCTTC
. | TRBJ2-7 | TRBV6-5 | few | CASSYGQPPLYEQYF | TGTGCCAGCAGTTACGGTCAGCCTCCCCTCTACGAGCAGTACTTC
. | TRBJ1-2 | TRBV28 | many | CASRARDGPVRDGYTF | TGTGCCAGCAGGGCACGGGACGGTCCGGTTCGCGATGGCTACACCTTC
. | TRBJ2-6 | TRBV7-9 | many | CASSFDRGGANVLTF | TGTGCCAGCAGCTTCGACAGAGGAGGGGCCAACGTCCTGACTTTC
TRBD2 | TRBJ2-2 | TRBV2 | . | CASRGLAGRNANTGELFF | TGTGCCAGCAGAGGACTAGCGGGCCGGAATGCGAACACCGGGGAGCTGTTTTTT
. | TRBJ2-7 | TRBV6-5 | . | CARTLSAGKGEQYF | TGTGCCCGCACCCTCTCGGCAGGAAAAGGCGAGCAGTACTTC
. | TRBJ1-2 | TRBV12-3/TRBV12-4 | many | CASSMALYGYTF | TGTGCCAGCAGTATGGCTCTCTATGGCTACACCTTC
. | TRBJ1-1 | TRBV7-8 | many | CASSPGRGAEAFF | TGTGCCAGCAGCCCCGGGAGGGGCGCTGAAGCTTTCTTT
. | TRBJ2-3 | TRBV7-3 | few | CASSLDGFPDTQYF | TGTGCCAGCAGCTTAGATGGTTTCCCAGATACGCAGTATTTT
TRBD2 | TRBJ2-1 | TRBV7-9 | . | CASTSGGDEQFF | TGTGCCAGCACGAGCGGGGGCGATGAGCAGTTCTTC
TRBD2 | TRBJ2-1 | TRBV9 | few | CASSVGLAGYNEQFF | TGTGCCAGCAGCGTAGGACTAGCGGGTTACAATGAGCAGTTCTTC
TRBD1 | TRBJ1-1 | TRBV5-3 | . | CASSGGTGDYFDTEAFF | TGTGCCAGCAGCGGGGGGACAGGTGACTACTTTGACACTGAAGCTTTCTTT
TRBD2 | TRBJ2-7 | TRBV12-3/TRBV12-4 | many | CASSLSPSGDEQYF | TGTGCCAGCAGTTTATCGCCTAGCGGGGACGAGCAGTACTTC
TRBD1 | TRBJ1-6 | TRBV4-1 | . | CASSHGQGRGNSPLHF | TGCGCCAGCAGCCATGGACAGGGCAGAGGTAATTCACCCCTCCACTTT
TRBD2 | TRBJ2-3 | TRBV10-3 | . | CAIEGTRSTDTQYF | TGTGCCATCGAGGGGACTAGAAGCACAGATACGCAGTATTTT
TRBD2 | TRBJ2-5 | TRBV6-6 | many | CASSSALTSGRRQETQYF | TGTGCCAGCAGTTCAGCCCTGACTAGCGGGAGACGGCAAGAGACCCAGTACTTC
TRBD1 | TRBJ2-7 | TRBV6-5 | few | CASRERDREVHEQYF | TGTGCCAGCAGGGAACGGGACAGGGAGGTCCACGAGCAGTACTTC
TRBD2 | TRBJ2-1 | TRBV19 | many | CASSIYSGLYNEQFF | TGTGCCAGTAGTATCTATAGCGGGCTTTACAATGAGCAGTTCTTC
TRBD1 | TRBJ1-5 | TRBV7-9 | many | CASSLVQGAQPQHF | TGTGCCAGCAGCTTAGTACAGGGGGCTCAGCCCCAGCATTTT
. | TRBJ1-2 | TRBV29-1 | . | CSVQGSYGYTF | TGCAGCGTTCAAGGGTCCTATGGCTACACCTTC
. | TRBJ1-1 | TRBV19 | . | CASSRKTRNTEAFF | TGTGCCAGTAGTAGAAAGACAAGAAACACTGAAGCTTTCTTT
. | TRBJ2-7 | TRBV7-9 | many | CASSPADGLGEQYF | TGTGCCAGCAGCCCGGCGGACGGTTTGGGGGAGCAGTACTTC
TRBD2 | TRBJ2-7 | TRBV27 | . | CASSFGAGGPESASYEQYF | TGTGCCAGCAGTTTTGGGGCGGGGGGCCCCGAATCAGCCTCCTACGAGCAGTACTTC
. | TRBJ2-1 | TRBV7-8 | many | CASSREEGEGSDEQFF | TGTGCCAGCAGCCGAGAGGAGGGGGAAGGTAGCGATGAGCAGTTCTTC
. | TRBJ1-2 | TRBV12-3/TRBV12-4 | many | CASSLSRAQIYGYTF | TGTGCCAGCAGTTTGTCCAGGGCTCAAATCTATGGCTACACCTTC
. | TRBJ1-2 | TRBV27 | many | CASRPGGGLGGGYTF | TGTGCCAGCAGGCCAGGAGGGGGGCTGGGGGGTGGCTACACCTTC
. | TRBJ1-2 | TRBV4-1 | many | CASSRTESDNYGYTF | TGCGCCAGCAGCCGGACAGAGTCTGATAACTATGGCTACACCTTC
. | TRBJ1-3 | TRBV6-5 | few | CASSYTGSGNTIYF | TGTGCCAGCAGTTACACGGGCTCTGGAAACACCATATATTTT
. | TRBJ2-7 | TRBV25-1 | . | CASSLSEYEQYF | TGTGCCAGCAGTTTAAGTGAATACGAGCAGTACTTC
TRBD1 | TRBJ2-1 | TRBV19 | . | CASSPRDRGDNEQFF | TGTGCCAGTAGCCCCCGGGACAGGGGAGACAATGAGCAGTTCTTC
. | TRBJ1-5 | TRBV28 | . | CASRPSTEAGQPQHF | TGTGCCAGCAGACCTTCGACAGAAGCGGGTCAGCCCCAGCATTTT
. | TRBJ2-3 | TRBV10-2 | many | CASSERRFNTDTQYF | TGCGCCAGCAGTGAAAGGCGGTTTAACACAGATACGCAGTATTTT
. | TRBJ2-7 | TRBV12-3/TRBV12-4 | . | CASSQPWGGGLKPVPYEQYF | TGTGCCAGCAGTCAGCCCTGGGGAGGGGGCCTCAAACCGGTGCCCTACGAGCAGTACTTC
. | TRBJ2-5 | TRBV7-8 | . | CASSLTGLWETQYF | TGTGCAAGCAGCTTAACAGGGCTTTGGGAGACCCAGTACTTC
TRBD2 | TRBJ2-7 | TRBV28 | many | CASSLLASGSYEQYF | TGTGCCAGCAGTTTATTGGCTAGCGGGTCCTACGAGCAGTACTTC
. | TRBJ2-3 | TRBV12-3/TRBV12-4 | many | CASSLLGFTDTQYF | TGTGCCAGCAGTTTGCTGGGGTTCACAGATACGCAGTATTTT
. | TRBJ1-1 | TRBV6-5 | many | CASSYIPGQQMNTEAFF | TGTGCCAGCAGTTACATACCGGGACAACAAATGAACACTGAAGCTTTCTTT
TRBD1 | TRBJ2-1 | TRBV13 | . | CASSLRQGGRYEQFF | TGTGCCAGCAGCTTGAGACAGGGGGGAAGATATGAGCAGTTCTTC
. | TRBJ2-4 | TRBV7-9 | many | CASEGLAKNIQYF | TGTGCCAGCGAGGGCCTAGCCAAAAACATTCAGTACTTC
. | TRBJ2-3 | TRBV27 | many | CASSSQGLASTDTQYF | TGTGCCAGCAGCTCACAGGGACTGGCTAGCACAGATACGCAGTATTTT
. | TRBJ2-3 | TRBV5-4 | many | CASSLGRAGADTQYF | TGTGCCAGCAGCTTGGGCAGGGCAGGGGCAGATACGCAGTATTTT
TRBD2 | TRBJ2-5 | TRBV19 | few | CASGLAGVRGAETQYF | TGTGCCAGTGGCCTAGCGGGAGTCCGAGGGGCGGAGACCCAGTACTTC
TRBD1 | TRBJ1-1 | TRBV20-1 | . | CSAPRQGGFTEAFF | TGCAGTGCTCCTCGACAGGGGGGGTTCACTGAAGCTTTCTTT
. | TRBJ2-1 | TRBV29-1 | few | CSVQAWTEPSNEQFF | TGCAGCGTCCAGGCCTGGACAGAGCCCAGTAATGAGCAGTTCTTC
. | TRBJ1-2 | TRBV4-1 | many | CASSQVKRQSNYGYTF | TGCGCCAGCAGCCAAGTTAAACGGCAGTCTAACTATGGCTACACCTTC
TRBD1 | TRBJ1-6 | TRBV6-6 | . | CASTMDRGRNSPLHF | TGTGCCAGCACTATGGACAGGGGGCGGAATTCACCCCTCCACTTT
TRBD2 | TRBJ2-3 | TRBV6-6 | many | CASTPSSGASDTQYF | TGTGCCAGCACCCCTTCTAGCGGGGCCTCCGATACGCAGTATTTT